This TCR beta chain was documented in a study of blood T cell repertoires in COVID-19. Turning to the study itself: Sites in the United States, Italy and Spain provided acute and convalescent COVID-19 samples. Nucleic acid was either cDNA or gDNA, and it came from T cells, B-cell-depleted T cells, or PBMCs.

Data came from immunoSEQ multiplex PCR; TCRdb stores just in-frame clones and leaves some out. Of roughly 390,000 clones in the sample, 85% were seen once. Trimming removed 10 bases from V and 2 bases from J, with 19 bases in between. The CDR3 contains 15 residues. Germline V gene sequence: CDR1 MNHEY, CDR2 SVGAGI. The sample was peripheral blood. The V gene is TRBV6-5, the J gene TRBJ2-3, with a possible D match to TRBD2 (7 bases). This TCR was recovered from a woman between 18 and 30 years old with acute or convalescent COVID-19. Here the CDR3 DNA reads TGTGCCATCGGAATCCGGGGGGCTGACACAGATACGCAGTATTTT. Its translation is CAIGIRGADTDTQYF.